The 26 T cell receptor beta chains below come from one sample, sequenced in a study of STAT3 mutations in large granular lymphocyte leukemia. The study's findings and limits: Every T-LGLL patient had at least one immunodominant TCRbeta clonotype.

Sequencing was performed with immunoSEQ multiplex PCR; in TCRdb, only in-frame clones are kept and a portion is missing. The data show 35,000 to 40,000 clones, 88% seen once. Their antigens remain unidentified. Sequencing was performed on PBMCs. The receptors stem from a human donor with T large granular lymphocyte leukemia. Some clones in this sample may be carry-over from other donors' samples.

The chain has TRBV18 and TRBJ1-4, with a tentative D call TRBD1 (6 bases). V shed 1 base and J shed 7 bases, with 7 bases lying between them. The CDR3 contains 13 residues. Germline CDR1 reads KGHSH; CDR2 reads LQKENI. CDR3 sequence reads: CASSPLDSEKLFF. CDR3 DNA: TGTGCCAGCTCACCACTGGACAGTGAAAAACTGTTTTTT.

J is TRBJ1-1 and V is TRBV27, with a weak D call TRBD1 (6 bases). From germline, CDR1 is MNHEY and CDR2 SMNVEV (reference sequence). Trimming took off 3 bases at V and 1 base at J, with 6 bases between the two ends. The CDR3 length is 13 residues. The DNA for the CDR3 is TGTGCCAGCAGTTTGACAGGGAACACTGAAGCTTTCTTT. This sequence encodes CASSLTGNTEAFF.

This chain joins TRBV5-1 and TRBJ1-1; 9 bases are shared with TRBD1. The V gene's germline CDR1 is SGHRS and CDR2 YFSETQ. The CDR3 is 13 amino acids. With V trimmed by 5 bases and J by 5 bases, 4 bases remained unmatched. CDR3 DNA: TGCGCCAGCAGGGGGGGACAGGGAACTGAAGCTTTCTTT. Residues: CASRGGQGTEAFF. Variable domain in full (rest from reference TRBV5-1 and TRBJ1-1): KAGVTQTPRYLIKTRGQQVTLSCSPISGHRSVSWYQQTPGQGLQFLFEYFSETQRNKGNFPGRFSGRQFSNSRSEMNVSTLELGDSALYLCASRGGQGTEAFFGQGTRLTVV.

V is TRBV6-5 and J is TRBJ2-1; TRBD2 agrees at 12 bases. Germline values: CDR1 MNHEY, CDR2 SVGAGI. The length of the CDR3 is 16 residues. The junction had 6 bases not matched to a gene; V was cut back by 0 bases and J by 9 bases. CDR3 residues: CASSYSWTSGVREQFF. CDR3 nucleotides: TGTGCCAGCAGTTACTCCTGGACTAGCGGGGTCCGTGAGCAGTTCTTC.

This clone has only one observation. The chain has TRBV5-6 and TRBJ2-1, with D perhaps matching TRBD1 (6 bases). CDR1 and CDR2 from the germline V gene are SGHDT and YYEEEE. This CDR3 region has 12 residues. V was trimmed by 3 bases and J by 13 bases, leaving 14 bases between them. The CDR3: CASSSYRVGQFF. DNA for the CDR3: TGTGCCAGCAGCTCCTACAGGGTTGGACAGTTCTTC.

The chain is built from TRBV28 and TRBJ1-6; D unresolved. The germline V and J ends were trimmed by 2 bases and 7 bases, with 6 bases remaining between them. This CDR3 is 13 amino acids long. The germline CDR1 and CDR2 sequences are MDHEN and SYDVKM. CDR3 DNA: TGTGCCAGCAGTTTACATGGGAATTCACCCCTCCACTTT. Translated, it gives CASSLHGNSPLHF. Full variable domain (rest looked up from reference TRBV28 and TRBJ1-6): DVKVTQSSRYLVKRTGEKVFLECVQDMDHENMFWYRQDPGLGLRLIYFSYDVKMKEKGDIPEGYSVSREKKERFSLILESASTNQTSMYLCASSLHGNSPLHFGNGTRLTVT.

The table lists this clone with a count of one. The CDR3 DNA is TGTGCCAGCAGCCAAGCGGTGACGGCGGGGGGGCCTGGGAATGAGCAGTTCTTC. Translation: CASSQAVTAGGPGNEQFF. The chain combines TRBV5-4 with TRBJ2-1, with 9 bases matching TRBD2. The CDR3 is 18 residues long. Trimming took 4 bases from V and 7 from J; bases not matched to a gene: 18. Germline CDR1 and CDR2: SGHNT and YYREEE (reference sequence).

The genes are TRBV27 and TRBJ1-5, with 7 bases fitting TRBD1. J was trimmed by 1 base and V by 5 bases; bases with no gene match: 5. The CDR3 consists of 15 residues. From germline, CDR1 is MNHEY and CDR2 SMNVEV (reference sequence). In nucleotides, the CDR3 is TGTGCCAGCAGTACCGGGGACAGAAGCAATCAGCCCCAGCATTTT. Its translation is CASSTGDRSNQPQHF.

V gene TRBV29-1 combines with J gene TRBJ2-1; a weak D match, TRBD2 (7 bases). Per the germline V gene, CDR1 is SQVTM and CDR2 is ANQGSEA. V lost 6 bases and J 7 bases, leaving 19 bases between the germline ends. The CDR3 covers 14 residues. The CDR3 here is CSVGRGPRGNEQFF. As DNA, the CDR3 is TGCAGCGTGGGGCGGGGGCCCCGGGGGAATGAGCAGTTCTTC.

The rearrangement joins TRBV9 to TRBJ2-2; D not certain. Trimming took 4 bases from V and 3 from J, leaving 4 bases between them. The CDR3 is made up of 12 amino acids. Germline V gives CDR1 SGDLS, CDR2 YYNGEE. For the CDR3, the DNA is TGTGCCAGCAGCCCCGACACCGGGGAGCTGTTTTTT. Its translation is CASSPDTGELFF.

This rearrangement joins TRBV6-5 to TRBJ1-2; D unresolved. Germline V gives CDR1 MNHEY, CDR2 SVGAGI. V dropped 6 bases and J dropped 4 bases, with 9 bases sitting between them. The CDR3 totals 12 residues. The CDR3 bases are TGTGCCAGCAGCTATAAGGGCTATGGCTACACCTTC. As protein: CASSYKGYGYTF.

V and J are TRBV5-6 and TRBJ1-5, with D unclear. There are 14 residues in the CDR3. Germline loops: CDR1 SGHDT, CDR2 YYEEEE. The V gene lost 0 bases and the J gene lost 3 bases, with 7 bases spanning the gap. The CDR3 coding sequence is TGTGCCAGCAGCTTGGTTGGAGTCAATCAGCCCCAGCATTTT. Encoded protein: CASSLVGVNQPQHF.

The rearrangement uses TRBV18 and TRBJ2-2; possible D gene TRBD2, 6 bases. Germline V gene data show CDR1 as KGHSH and CDR2 as LQKENI. V was clipped by 2 bases and J by 2 bases, with 9 bases between them. This CDR3 is 15 amino acids long. The CDR3 here is CASSPKTSNTGELFF. The CDR3 DNA is TGTGCCAGCTCACCAAAGACTAGTAACACCGGGGAGCTGTTTTTT.

CDR3 loop: CAWIRKGSYNSPLHF. In DNA form, the CDR3 reads TGTGCCTGGATTCGGAAAGGCTCCTATAATTCACCCCTCCACTTT. The chain recombines TRBV30 with TRBJ1-6; D is undetermined. The CDR3 spans 15 residues. Germline V CDR1 and CDR2: GTSNPN, SVGIG (reference sequence). Trimming removed 4 bases at V and 0 bases at J, with 10 bases between.

The chain couples TRBV10-3 to TRBJ1-6, with 8 positions matching TRBD1. Unmatched junction bases numbered 8, after V lost 3 bases and J lost 10 bases. The CDR3 is 15 amino acids. Germline V gene lookup returns CDR1 ENHRY and CDR2 SYGVKD. CDR3 sequence (DNA): TGTGCCATCAGTGACCCCGGACAGGGCGACTCACCCCTCCACTTT. Amino acids: CAISDPGQGDSPLHF.

This sequence joins TRBV19 and TRBJ2-1; TRBD2 matches at 12 bases. The V gene end was trimmed by 5 bases and the J gene end by 6 bases; junction bases not matched to a gene: 8. Germline values: CDR1 LNHDA, CDR2 SQIVND (reference sequence). This CDR3 has 16 amino acids. CDR3 sequence reads: CASSRSSGGASNEQFF. The CDR3 bases are TGTGCCAGTAGTCGATCTAGCGGGGGGGCCAGCAATGAGCAGTTCTTC.

The chain recombines TRBV5-1 with TRBJ1-1; D is uncertain. V was cut by 4 bases and J by 1 base, with 20 bases left in between. CDR1 is SGHRS and CDR2 is YFSETQ in the germline V gene. The CDR3 sequence is 17 residues long. The CDR3 nucleotides are TGCGCCAGCAGCCACCTCCCGCGGGGTGGCGGGAACACTGAAGCTTTCTTT. This sequence encodes CASSHLPRGGGNTEAFF.

The chain employs TRBV9 and TRBJ2-5; possibly TRBD1 for D (6 bases). The CDR3 covers 14 residues. V dropped 0 bases and J dropped 2 bases, with 8 bases sitting between them. The germline V gene has CDR1 SGDLS and CDR2 YYNGEE. CDR3 residues: CASSVGTAQETQYF. As DNA, the CDR3 is TGTGCCAGCAGCGTAGGGACAGCACAAGAGACCCAGTACTTC.

The chain has TRBV5-4 and TRBJ2-5; 14 positions match TRBD2. The junction had 16 bases not matched to a gene; V was cut back by 4 bases and J by 5 bases. Germline CDR1 is SGHNT and CDR2 is YYREEE (reference sequence). The CDR3 runs to 19 residues. The CDR3, as DNA: TGTGCCAGCAGCCGGGGACTAGCGGGGGTCATACGGACGGATGAGACCCAGTACTTC. Amino acids: CASSRGLAGVIRTDETQYF.

This chain joins TRBV11-2 and TRBJ2-7; a weak D match, TRBD2 (6 bases). V dropped 5 bases and J dropped 1 base, with 18 bases sitting between them. Germline lookup yields CDR1 SGHAT and CDR2 FQNNGV. The CDR3 covers 16 residues. The CDR3 protein is CASSPLKGLKSYEQYF. The CDR3 DNA follows: TGTGCCAGCAGCCCTTTAAAGGGACTTAAGTCCTACGAGCAGTACTTC. The full variable domain, in which reference TRBV11-2 and TRBJ2-7 provide the parts outside the CDR3, is EAGVAQSPRYKIIEKRQSVAFWCNPISGHATLYWYQQILGQGPKLLIQFQNNGVVDDSQLPKDRFSAERLKGVDSTLKIQPAKLEDSAVYLCASSPLKGLKSYEQYFGPGTRLTVT.

The rearrangement joins TRBV29-1 to TRBJ1-1; tentatively, D is TRBD1 (6 bases). CDR3 length: 10 amino acids. The germline V gene has CDR1 SQVTM and CDR2 ANQGSEA. V was cut by 7 bases and J by 7 bases, with 10 bases left in between. The CDR3 DNA sequence: TGCAGCGCGGAGACAGGTGAAGCTTTCTTT. Amino acid sequence: CSAETGEAFF.

V and J are TRBV29-1 and TRBJ2-5, with TRBD2 matching over 9 bases. The CDR3 length is 12 residues. Germline V gives CDR1 SQVTM, CDR2 ANQGSEA. Trimming removed 6 bases from V and 4 bases from J; junction bases left unmatched: 3. The CDR3 loop is CSVGRGGETQYF. CDR3 DNA: TGCAGCGTCGGGCGGGGGGGAGAGACCCAGTACTTC.

The chain recombines TRBV6-5 with TRBJ2-2, with D possibly matching TRBD2 (6 bases). The V gene lost 7 bases and the J gene lost 3 bases, with 15 bases spanning the gap. Germline V gives CDR1 MNHEY, CDR2 SVGAGI. CDR3 length equals 15 residues. Here the CDR3 reads CASTPGVGHTGELFF. Here the CDR3 DNA reads TGTGCCAGCACCCCGGGGGTCGGGCACACCGGGGAGCTGTTTTTT.

This chain links TRBV2 with TRBJ2-2; the D gene is possibly TRBD1 (6 bases). The V gene lost 8 bases and the J gene lost 1 base, with 14 bases spanning the gap. CDR1 and CDR2 (germline): SNHLY, FYNNEI. CDR3 length equals 15 residues. CDR3 sequence: CASEGQGMNTGELFF. The CDR3 DNA is TGTGCCAGCGAGGGGCAGGGGATGAACACCGGGGAGCTGTTTTTT.

The chain employs TRBV9 and TRBJ1-5, with TRBD1 matching 7 bases. This CDR3 contains 15 residues. With 2 bases clipped from V and 5 bases from J, the junction kept 7 bases outside the gene matches. The germline CDR1 and CDR2 sequences are SGDLS and YYNGEE. The CDR3 region has the DNA TGTGCCAGCAGCGTGGGACAGTGGTGGGATCAGCCCCAGCATTTT. Protein product: CASSVGQWWDQPQHF.

This clone has just a few counts. J is TRBJ1-6 and V is TRBV6-5, with TRBD1 matching 7 bases. Per the germline V gene, CDR1 is MNHEY and CDR2 is SVGAGI. Losses at the gene ends were 0 bases for V and 8 bases for J; bases not matched to a gene: 7. This CDR3 has 16 residues. In DNA, the CDR3 is TGTGCCAGCAGTTACTCGATTGTAACAGGGGATTCACCCCTCCACTTT. Protein: CASSYSIVTGDSPLHF.